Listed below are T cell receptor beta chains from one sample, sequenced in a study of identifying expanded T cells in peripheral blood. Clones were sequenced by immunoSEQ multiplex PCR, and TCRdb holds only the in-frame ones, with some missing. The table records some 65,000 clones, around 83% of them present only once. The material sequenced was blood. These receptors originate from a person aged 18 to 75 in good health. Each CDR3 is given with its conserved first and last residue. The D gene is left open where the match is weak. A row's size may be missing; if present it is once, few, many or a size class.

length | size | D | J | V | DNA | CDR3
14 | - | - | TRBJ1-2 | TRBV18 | TGTGCCAGCTCACCACCGGAGGTTGGCTATGGCTACACCTTC | CASSPPEVGYGYTF
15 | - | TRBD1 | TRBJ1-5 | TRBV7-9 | TGTGCCAGCAGCTCGGACAGGGTTGGGGATCAGCCCCAGCATTTT | CASSSDRVGDQPQHF
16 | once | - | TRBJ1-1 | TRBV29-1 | TGCAGTCTCGAAGGGGTTGCTGCCTCCTTGAACACTGAAGCTTTCTTT | CSLEGVAASLNTEAFF
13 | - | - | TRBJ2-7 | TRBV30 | TGTGCCTGGAGTGTAGACAGTTCCTACGAGCAGTACTTC | CAWSVDSSYEQYF
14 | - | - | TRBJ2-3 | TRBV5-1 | TGCGCCAGCAGCTTTTTCCCTAGCACAGATACGCAGTATTTT | CASSFFPSTDTQYF
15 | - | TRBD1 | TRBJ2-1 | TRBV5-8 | TGTGCCAGCAGCCTCGGACAGGGGCGTAACAATGAGCAGTTCTTC | CASSLGQGRNNEQFF
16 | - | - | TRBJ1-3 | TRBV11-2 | TGTGCCAGCAGCTTAGTATCATTCTGGGGAGGAAACACCATATATTTT | CASSLVSFWGGNTIYF
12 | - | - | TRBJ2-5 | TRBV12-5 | TGTGCTAGTGGTCGGGACCAAGAGACCCAGTACTTC | CASGRDQETQYF
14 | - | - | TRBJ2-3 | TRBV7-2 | TGTGCCAGCAGCTTAGCGTACGATGCAGATACGCAGTATTTT | CASSLAYDADTQYF
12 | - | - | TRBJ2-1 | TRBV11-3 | TGTGCCAGCAGCTCACAGGACAATGAGCAGTTCTTC | CASSSQDNEQFF
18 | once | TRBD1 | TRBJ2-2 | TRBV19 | TGTGCCAGTAGTACCTCCCGCCCGGGACAGGGGAACACCGGGGAGCTGTTTTTT | CASSTSRPGQGNTGELFF
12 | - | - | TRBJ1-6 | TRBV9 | TGTGCCAGCAGCGTCGGAGACTCACCCCTCCACTTT | CASSVGDSPLHF
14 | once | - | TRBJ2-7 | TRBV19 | TGTGCCAGTAGTATAGGAGGGGAATTCAACGAGCAGTACTTC | CASSIGGEFNEQYF
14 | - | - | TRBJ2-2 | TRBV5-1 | TGCGCCAGCAGCTTGGGAGATAACACCGGGGAGCTGTTTTTT | CASSLGDNTGELFF
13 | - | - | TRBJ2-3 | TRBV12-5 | TGTGCTAGTGCTTTTGCCATCTCAGATACGCAGTATTTT | CASAFAISDTQYF
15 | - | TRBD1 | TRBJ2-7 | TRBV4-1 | TGCGCCAGCAGCCAAGTGGGACAGGGGCCCTACGAGCAGTACTTC | CASSQVGQGPYEQYF
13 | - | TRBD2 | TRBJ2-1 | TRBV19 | TGTGCCAGTAGGGGACTAGACTACAATGAGCAGTTCTTC | CASRGLDYNEQFF
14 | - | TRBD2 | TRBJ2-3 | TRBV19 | TGTGCCAGTAGTATCCCTAGCGGGAGTGGAACGCAGTATTTT | CASSIPSGSGTQYF
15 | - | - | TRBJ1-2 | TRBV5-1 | TGCGCCAGCAGCCCTGATCCCGGGACGGCCTATGGCTACACCTTC | CASSPDPGTAYGYTF
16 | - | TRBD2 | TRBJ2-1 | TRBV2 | TGTGCCAGCAGTGAAATGGGGAGCGGGGGCCTTCGGGGGCAGTTCTTC | CASSEMGSGGLRGQFF
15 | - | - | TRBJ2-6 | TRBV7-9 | TGTGCCAGCGGGGTTCTAAACTCTGGGGCCAACGTCCTGACTTTC | CASGVLNSGANVLTF
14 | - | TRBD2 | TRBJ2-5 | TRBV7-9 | TGTGCCAGCAGCGTAGCGGGAGGCAAAGAGACCCAGTACTTC | CASSVAGGKETQYF
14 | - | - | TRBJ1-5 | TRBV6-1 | TGTGCCAGGAGAGGGGGGGATGAAAGGCAGCCCCAGCATTTT | CARRGGDERQPQHF
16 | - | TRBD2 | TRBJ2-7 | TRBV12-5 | TGTGCTAGTGGTTTGGTACTAGGGACTAGCGGCTACGAGCAGTACTTC | CASGLVLGTSGYEQYF
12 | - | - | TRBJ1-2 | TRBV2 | TGTGCCAGCAGTGAAGAAACAGGAGGCTACACCTTC | CASSEETGGYTF
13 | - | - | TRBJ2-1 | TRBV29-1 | TGCAGCGCCGGGAAGGCCAATTACAATGAGCAGTTCTTC | CSAGKANYNEQFF
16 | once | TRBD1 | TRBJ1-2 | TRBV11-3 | TGTGCCAGCAGCCCCGGACAGGGATCCTACGGCCATGGCTACACCTTC | CASSPGQGSYGHGYTF
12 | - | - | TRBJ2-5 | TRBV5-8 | TGTGCCAGCAGCTTGGCCTGGGAGACCCAGTACTTC | CASSLAWETQYF
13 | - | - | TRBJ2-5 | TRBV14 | TGTGCCAGCAGCCAAAGCCGCACTAGCTCCCAGTACTTC | CASSQSRTSSQYF
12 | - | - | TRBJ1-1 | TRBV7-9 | TGTGCCAGCAGCTTAGCTTCCACTGAAGCTTTCTTT | CASSLASTEAFF
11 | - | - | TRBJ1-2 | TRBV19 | TGTGCCAGTTCATTCAGGGATGGCTACACCTTC | CASSFRDGYTF
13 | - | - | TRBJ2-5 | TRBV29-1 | TGCAGCGTGCGGAGGGGGCTCGGTGAGACCCAGTACTTC | CSVRRGLGETQYF
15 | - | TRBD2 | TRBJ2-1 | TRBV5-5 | TGTGCCAGCAGCTTGTTACTAGCGGGATTCGATGAGCAGTTCTTC | CASSLLLAGFDEQFF
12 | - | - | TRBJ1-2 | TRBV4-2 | TGTGCCAGCAGCCAACAGAACTATGGCTACACCTTC | CASSQQNYGYTF
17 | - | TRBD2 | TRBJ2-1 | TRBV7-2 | TGTGCCAGCAGCTTAGGGGTAGCGGGAGGGCCTGGGAATGAGCAGTTCTTC | CASSLGVAGGPGNEQFF
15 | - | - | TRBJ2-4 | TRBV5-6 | TGTGCCAGCAGCTCTCCTGGTCAGTCAAAAAACATTCAGTACTTC | CASSSPGQSKNIQYF
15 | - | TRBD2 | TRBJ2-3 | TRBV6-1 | TGTGCCAGCACTGGGGTTGCGGGGGGCGGAGATACGCAGTATTTT | CASTGVAGGGDTQYF
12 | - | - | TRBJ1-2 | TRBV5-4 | TGTGCCGGAGGAGATGGGGCGCGAGGCTACACCTTC | CAGGDGARGYTF
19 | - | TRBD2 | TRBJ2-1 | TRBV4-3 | TGCGCCAGCAGCCAAGAGTCCCTAGCGGGCTACAGCTCCTACAATGAGCAGTTCTTC | CASSQESLAGYSSYNEQFF
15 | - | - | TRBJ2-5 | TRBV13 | TGTGCCAGCAGCGGAAAAGGGGGGCCGAGAGAGACCCAGTACTTC | CASSGKGGPRETQYF
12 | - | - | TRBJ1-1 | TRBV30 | TGTGCCTGGAGTAGTATGAACACTGAAGCTTTCTTT | CAWSSMNTEAFF
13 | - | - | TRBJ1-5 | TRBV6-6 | TGTGCCAGCGGGTCGACAGGCAATCAGCCCCAGCATTTT | CASGSTGNQPQHF
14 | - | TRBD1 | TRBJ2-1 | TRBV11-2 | TGTGCCAGCAGCCCACCGGGACAGGGAAATGAGCAGTTCTTC | CASSPPGQGNEQFF
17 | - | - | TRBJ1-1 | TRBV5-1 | TGCGCCAGCAGCTTTGGACGGAATAACCTCATGAACACTGAAGCTTTCTTT | CASSFGRNNLMNTEAFF
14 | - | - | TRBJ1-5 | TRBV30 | TGTGCCTGGAGTACCGGGGGCGGGAATCAGCCCCAGCATTTT | CAWSTGGGNQPQHF
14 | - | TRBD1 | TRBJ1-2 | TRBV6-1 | TGTGCCAGTAACGCAGGGGGCAGGGTCTATGGCTACACCTTC | CASNAGGRVYGYTF
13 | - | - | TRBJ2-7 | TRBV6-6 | TGTGCCAGCAGTTTTAGAGGGACGTCCGAGCAGTACTTC | CASSFRGTSEQYF
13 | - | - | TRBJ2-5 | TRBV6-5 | TGTGCCAGCAGTTACTCGACCAGCGAGACCCAGTACTTC | CASSYSTSETQYF
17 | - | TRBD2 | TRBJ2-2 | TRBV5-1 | TGCGCCAGCAGCTCGCTACTAGCGGGGGGAAACACCGGGGAGCTGTTTTTT | CASSSLLAGGNTGELFF
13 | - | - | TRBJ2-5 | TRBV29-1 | TGCAGCGTGACCGAAACCGCGGTCGAGACCCAGTACTTC | CSVTETAVETQYF
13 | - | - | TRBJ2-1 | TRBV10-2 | TGCGCCACCTCCGGGGCACTCTACAATGAGCAGTTCTTC | CATSGALYNEQFF
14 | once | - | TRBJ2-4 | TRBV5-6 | TGTGCCAGCAGCTCCCCAGGGGCCAAAAACATTCAGTACTTC | CASSSPGAKNIQYF
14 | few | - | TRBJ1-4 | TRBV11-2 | TGTGCCAGCACAACAGGGTTCTCTAATGAAAAACTGTTTTTT | CASTTGFSNEKLFF
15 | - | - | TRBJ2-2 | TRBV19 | TGTGCCAGTAGTAGGGGACCCCAGCGGGCCGGGGAGCTGTTTTTT | CASSRGPQRAGELFF
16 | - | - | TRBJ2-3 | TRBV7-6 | TGTGCCAGCAGCCCATGGGGCGCGGGAACGACAGATACGCAGTATTTT | CASSPWGAGTTDTQYF
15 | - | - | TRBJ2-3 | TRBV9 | TGTGCCAGCACCAAAAGGGGCACCAGCACAGATACGCAGTATTTT | CASTKRGTSTDTQYF
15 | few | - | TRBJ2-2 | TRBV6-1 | TGTGCCAGCAGGTCAATATTGGGCGCAACCGGGGAGCTGTTTTTT | CASRSILGATGELFF
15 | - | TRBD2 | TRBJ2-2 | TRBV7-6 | TGTGCCAGCAGCTTAAGGGGACTAGCATCCGGGGAGCTGTTTTTT | CASSLRGLASGELFF
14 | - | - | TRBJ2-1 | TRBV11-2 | TGTGCCAGCAGCTTACCCCGCTCCTACAATGAGCAGTTCTTC | CASSLPRSYNEQFF